This TCR beta chain was profiled in a study of blood T cell repertoires in COVID-19 (dated by TCRdb to between 2020 and 2021). With regard to the full study: The collaborator samples originated in the United States, Italy and Spain and spanned the acute and convalescent phases of COVID-19. The material from the prospective study consisted of cDNA or gDNA derived from T cells, B-cell-depleted T cells, or PBMCs. Where available, HLA class I and class II types were obtained from metadata supplied by the sample provider rather than from assay-based typing. The samples were drawn from the first 160 participants of the ongoing ImmuneRACE study and from over a thousand subjects provided by 6 global collaborators. Sample metadata almost always included a de-identified subject ID, COVID-19 status, age in years and sex. Deeply sampled blood TCRbeta repertoires from subjects exposed to, actively infected with, or recovered from COVID-19 were included in the dataset. A freely available public database, intended as a resource for researchers studying the immune response to SARS-CoV-2, is where the repertoires were released. The research as a whole found: The quantity of clinical and demographic metadata differed by source and by participant and was supplied without curation.

TCRbeta CDR3 regions were amplified from genomic DNA by means of the immunoSEQ Assay, a bias-controlled multiplex PCR. Concerning the study's data processing: Within the assay, amplification of reference gene primers was used to estimate how many nucleated cells each sample contained. Sequence reads were collapsed and filtered to measure the absolute abundance of every unique TCRbeta CDR3 rearrangement. For each sample, productive Simpson clonality was calculated by taking the square root of Simpson's diversity index across productive rearrangements. Sourced from immuneACCESS, this table was stored by TCRdb with only in-frame sequences that have V and J called. A share of the clones is absent; for the studies checked, an unresolved V gene accounts for under half, and the remainder has no known explanation. The V and J calls and clone size are taken from that table; D and trimming were inferred from the DNA. The table for this sample lists 370,000 or so clones; 81% of them were counted only once. The ten most abundant clones make up over 0.95% of the sample.

In this sample, this clone turned up once. Its cognate antigen has yet to be identified. Per-base qualities were not stored, and no clone one base away is much larger. The germline V gene (reference sequence) yields GTSNPN for CDR1 and SVGIG for CDR2. The CDR3, from cysteine to phenylalanine, totals 15 residues. Only the CDR3 portion is preserved as DNA: 45 bases, with reading frame beginning at the first base. V and J lose 0 bases and 3 bases, and a span of 11 bases separates them. Whole blood was collected in K2EDTA tubes by collaborating institutions according to the institutions' own protocols. For TCRbeta analysis, collaborators shipped samples as frozen whole blood, isolated PBMCs, or DNA extracted from either of those sample types.

The rearranged segments are TRBV30 and TRBJ1-4; no D gene is confidently identified. The source material was peripheral blood. The clonotype originates from a human donor with acute or convalescent COVID-19. The donor label of this sample is uncertain. Here the CDR3 is given as CAWSVMKVANEKLFF. The nucleotide sequence reads as follows: TGTGCCTGGAGTGTGATGAAAGTAGCTAATGAAAAACTGTTTTTT.